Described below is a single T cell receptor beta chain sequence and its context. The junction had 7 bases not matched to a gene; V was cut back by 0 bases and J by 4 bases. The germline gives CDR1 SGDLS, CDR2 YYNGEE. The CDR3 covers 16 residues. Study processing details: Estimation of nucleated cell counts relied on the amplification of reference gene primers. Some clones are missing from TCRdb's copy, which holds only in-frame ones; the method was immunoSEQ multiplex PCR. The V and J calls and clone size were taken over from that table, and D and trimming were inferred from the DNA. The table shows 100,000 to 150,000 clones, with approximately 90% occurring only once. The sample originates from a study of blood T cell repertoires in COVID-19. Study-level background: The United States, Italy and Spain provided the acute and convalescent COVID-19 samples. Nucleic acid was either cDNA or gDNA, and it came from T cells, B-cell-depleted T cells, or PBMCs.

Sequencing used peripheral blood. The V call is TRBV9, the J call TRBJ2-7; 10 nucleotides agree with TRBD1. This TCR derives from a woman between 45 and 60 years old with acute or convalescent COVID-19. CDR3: CASSVGPGQGIYEQYF. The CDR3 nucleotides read TGTGCCAGCAGCGTAGGCCCGGGACAGGGGATATACGAGCAGTACTTC.